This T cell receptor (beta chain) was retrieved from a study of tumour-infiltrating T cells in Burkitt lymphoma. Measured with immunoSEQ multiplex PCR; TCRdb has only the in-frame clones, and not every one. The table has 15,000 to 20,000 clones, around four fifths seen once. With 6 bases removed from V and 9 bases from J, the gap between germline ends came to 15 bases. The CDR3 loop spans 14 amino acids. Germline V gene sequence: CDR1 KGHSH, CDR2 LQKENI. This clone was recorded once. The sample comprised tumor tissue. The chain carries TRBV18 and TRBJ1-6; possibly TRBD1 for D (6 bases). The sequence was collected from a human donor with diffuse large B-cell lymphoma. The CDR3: CASSDVGARSPLHF. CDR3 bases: TGTGCCAGCTCCGACGTGGGGGCTCGTTCACCCCTCCACTTT.